The source of this T cell receptor beta chain is a study of blood T cell repertoires in COVID-19. Study-wide context: Sources were T cells, B-cell-depleted T cells, or PBMCs; the material itself was cDNA or gDNA.

Authors' methods: Estimates of nucleated cell counts were drawn from the amplification of reference gene primers. Profiling relied on immunoSEQ multiplex PCR, and the TCRdb table lists in-frame clones only, not all of them. V and J calls and clone size are copied from that table; D and trimming were computed from the DNA. This repertoire shows a few hundred thousand clones, roughly 83% found once; its top ten account for around 7.2%. The junction had 4 bases not matched to a gene; V was cut back by 4 bases and J by 6 bases. The CDR3 length is 15 residues. In germline, CDR1 is SEHNR, CDR2 FQNEAQ (reference sequence).

V and J are TRBV7-9 and TRBJ1-4; 11 nucleotides match TRBD1. Sequencing was performed on peripheral blood. This clonotype originated in a woman in her forties or fifties with acute or convalescent COVID-19. DNA of the CDR3: TGTGCCAGCAGCTCTTGGACAGGGGGCGATGAAAAACTGTTTTTT. Translating gives CASSSWTGGDEKLFF.